The 2 T cell receptor beta chains below all came from one sample that was sequenced in a study of cytomegalovirus exposure and HLA in healthy donors. PCR involved 60 Vbeta and 13 Jbeta primers. Sequenced by immunoSEQ multiplex PCR; TCRdb stores in-frame clones only, minus some. The table records around 120,000 clones, around 68% of them present only once. Input material: PBMCs. The receptor set was obtained from a woman aged 45-59 years in good health and CMV-seropositive.

The chain is built from TRBV10-2 and TRBJ2-2; 10 bases map to TRBD2. CDR3 length: 15 amino acids. The germline gives CDR1 WSHSY, CDR2 SAAADI. V gave up 5 bases and J gave up 4 bases; unmatched junction bases: 4. The CDR3: CASSLAGVGTGELFF. CDR3 sequence (DNA): TGCGCCAGCAGTCTAGCGGGAGTGGGCACCGGGGAGCTGTTTTTT.

The chain joins TRBV5-1 to TRBJ1-5, with a possible D match to TRBD1 (5 bases). The CDR3 runs 15 residues. CDR1 is SGHRS, CDR2 YFSETQ, per germline. V was pared by 0 bases and J by 6 bases, with 13 bases between. The CDR3 nucleotides read TGCGCCAGCAGCTTGGAGGGTCAGGGAGGTCAGCCCCAGCATTTT. Protein sequence: CASSLEGQGGQPQHF. Full variable domain (outside the CDR3, taken from reference TRBV5-1 and TRBJ1-5): KAGVTQTPRYLIKTRGQQVTLSCSPISGHRSVSWYQQTPGQGLQFLFEYFSETQRNKGNFPGRFSGRQFSNSRSEMNVSTLELGDSALYLCASSLEGQGGQPQHFGDGTRLSIL.